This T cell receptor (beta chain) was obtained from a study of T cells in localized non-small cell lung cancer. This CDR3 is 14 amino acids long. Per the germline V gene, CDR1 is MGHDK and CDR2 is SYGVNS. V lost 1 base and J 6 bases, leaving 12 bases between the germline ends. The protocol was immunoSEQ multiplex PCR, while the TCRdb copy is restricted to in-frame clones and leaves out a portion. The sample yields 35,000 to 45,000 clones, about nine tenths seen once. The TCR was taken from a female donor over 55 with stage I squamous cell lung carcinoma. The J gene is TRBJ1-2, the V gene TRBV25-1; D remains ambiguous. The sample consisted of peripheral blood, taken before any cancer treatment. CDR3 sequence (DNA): TGTGCCAGCAGTGAATTTTTTGGGGAGGATGGCTACACCTTC. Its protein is CASSEFFGEDGYTF.